This T cell receptor (beta chain) was identified during a study of blood T cell repertoires in COVID-19. Study-level information: Acute and convalescent COVID-19 specimens originated in the United States, Italy and Spain. Sample material is recorded as cDNA or gDNA derived from T cells, B-cell-depleted T cells, or PBMCs.

Study processing details: Amplification of reference gene primers provided the estimated nucleated cell counts. The table came from immunoSEQ multiplex PCR; TCRdb's copy has only in-frame clones and leaves some out. The V and J calls and clone size come from that table; D and trimming were worked out from the DNA. This sample has 100,000 to 140,000 clones, with 84% found just once. The CDR3 is 16 residues long. CDR1 is SEHNR, CDR2 FQNEAQ, per germline (reference sequence). V gave up 1 base and J gave up 4 bases; unmatched junction bases: 3. The receptor was derived from a human donor in a cohort sampled during active COVID-19. This chain joins TRBV7-9 and TRBJ2-7; 14 bases align to TRBD2. Sequencing was carried out using peripheral blood. The CDR3 nucleotides read TGTGCCAGCAGCTTAGGGGGGACTAGCGGGAGTTACGAGCAGTACGTC. Translating gives CASSLGGTSGSYEQYV.